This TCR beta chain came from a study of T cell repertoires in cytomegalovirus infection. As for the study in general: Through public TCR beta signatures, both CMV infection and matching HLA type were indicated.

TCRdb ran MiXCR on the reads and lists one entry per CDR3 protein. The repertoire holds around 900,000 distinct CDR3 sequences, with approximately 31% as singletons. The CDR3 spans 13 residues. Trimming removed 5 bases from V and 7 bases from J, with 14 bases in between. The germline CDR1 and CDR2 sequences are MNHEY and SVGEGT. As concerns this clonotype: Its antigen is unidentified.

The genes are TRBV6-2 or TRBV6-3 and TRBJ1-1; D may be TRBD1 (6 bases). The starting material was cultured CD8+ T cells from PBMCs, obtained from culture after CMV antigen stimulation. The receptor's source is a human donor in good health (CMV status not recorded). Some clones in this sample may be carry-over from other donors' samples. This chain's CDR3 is CASSRDGGYEAFF. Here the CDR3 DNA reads TGTGCCAGCAGTAGGGACGGGGGCTATGAAGCTTTCTTT.